The 14 T cell receptor beta chains in this list originate from one sample, sequenced in a study of Tregs in tolerant kidney transplant recipients. Sequenced by immunoSEQ multiplex PCR; TCRdb stores in-frame clones only, minus some. This table holds some 110,000 clones, roughly 92% found once. Sequenced input: CD4+ T cells from blood. The receptors derive from a human donor in good health.

This clone was detected once. The V gene is TRBV11-3, the J gene TRBJ2-1; TRBD2 agrees at 9 bases. The CDR3 is made up of 15 amino acids. V dropped 8 bases and J dropped 10; count of bases not matched to a gene: 15. Germline CDR1 reads SGHNT; CDR2 reads YENEEA. CDR3 amino acids: CASSYPGGGAREQFF. CDR3 coding DNA: TGTGCCAGCTCCTACCCGGGCGGGGGGGCCCGGGAGCAGTTCTTC.

The V and J genes are TRBV7-7 and TRBJ2-2; D uncertain. V dropped 3 bases and J dropped 2 bases, with 7 bases sitting between them. This CDR3 region has 14 residues. The V gene's germline CDR1 is SSHAT and CDR2 FNYEAQ (reference sequence). The CDR3 DNA reads TGTGCCAGCAGCTTTACCACCAACACCGGGGAGCTGTTTTTT. Amino acids: CASSFTTNTGELFF. Full variable domain (remainder filled in from reference TRBV7-7 and TRBJ2-2): GAGVSQSPRYKVTKRGQDVTLRCDPISSHATLYWYQQALGQGPEFLTYFNYEAQPDKSGLPSDRFSAERPEGSISTLTIQRTEQRDSAMYRCASSFTTNTGELFFGEGSRLTVL.

The chain joins TRBV5-1 to TRBJ1-4, with D unclear. This CDR3 has 14 amino acids. Germline V CDR1 and CDR2: SGHRS, YFSETQ. Trimming stripped 7 bases from V and 8 bases from J, with 18 bases between. DNA for the CDR3: TGCGCCAGCTCACTTGGACCTTCGGAGGAAAAACTGTTTTTT. Protein product: CASSLGPSEEKLFF.

A single count supports this clone. The rearrangement uses TRBV4-1 and TRBJ2-1, with D perhaps given as TRBD1 or TRBD2 (5 bases each). CDR1 and CDR2 (germline): MGHRA, YSYEKL. Trimming pared 4 bases from V and 7 bases from J, leaving 23 bases between. The CDR3 is 17 amino acids. The CDR3 DNA reads as TGCGCCAGCAGCCCCTGGGGCCGAGGGGCCGATATAAATGAGCAGTTCTTC. It codes for CASSPWGRGADINEQFF.

The chain recombines TRBV6-6 with TRBJ2-3; 9 nucleotides line up with TRBD2. CDR1 is MNHNY, CDR2 SVGAGI, per germline (reference sequence). The length of the CDR3 is 14 residues. V shed 7 bases and J 6 bases; nucleotides not matched to a gene: 8. CDR3 amino acids: CASTRGGATDTQYF. For the CDR3, the DNA is TGTGCCAGCACGCGCGGGGGGGCCACGGATACGCAGTATTTT.

The CDR3 loop reads CASSTPTGGNTEAFF. In nucleotides, the CDR3 is TGTGCCAGCAGCACCCCGACAGGGGGGAACACTGAAGCTTTCTTT. This chain uses TRBV5-4 with TRBJ1-1, with TRBD1 matching over 9 bases. With 4 bases clipped from V and 1 base from J, the junction kept 5 bases outside the gene matches. This CDR3 comprises 15 residues. Germline values: CDR1 SGHNT, CDR2 YYREEE (reference sequence).

V gene TRBV6-6 combines with J gene TRBJ2-2; perhaps TRBD2 as D (6 bases). CDR3 length: 16 residues. Germline CDR1 and CDR2: MNHNY and SVGAGI (reference sequence). Trimming took off 0 bases at V and 5 bases at J, with 13 bases between the two ends. The CDR3 coding sequence is TGTGCCAGCAGTTACTCGAATGCGGGAACAACCGGGGAGCTGTTTTTT. As protein: CASSYSNAGTTGELFF.

This clone was seen only a few times. The V call is TRBV6-1, the J call TRBJ1-2; 7 nucleotides line up with TRBD1. Trimming took 5 bases from V and 4 from J; bases not matched to a gene: 10. Germline V gene lookup returns CDR1 MNHNS and CDR2 SASEGT. This CDR3 contains 15 residues. The CDR3 sequence: CASSQTGTDLYGYTF. For the CDR3, the DNA is TGTGCCAGCAGTCAAACCGGGACAGACCTCTATGGCTACACCTTC.

This chain uses TRBV6-6 with TRBJ2-7, with 7 bases aligning to TRBD1. The length of the CDR3 is 15 residues. Trimming at V came to 6 bases and at J to 0 bases, leaving 8 bases not matched to a gene. Looked up from germline, CDR1 is MNHNY and CDR2 is SVGAGI (reference sequence). CDR3 sequence: CASSPPRDSSYEQYF. Written as DNA, the CDR3 is TGTGCCAGCAGCCCGCCCCGGGACAGCTCCTACGAGCAGTACTTC.

This chain connects TRBV2 to TRBJ2-5; TRBD1 agrees at 7 bases. This CDR3 spans 15 amino acids. In germline, CDR1 is SNHLY, CDR2 FYNNEI. Trimming removed 6 bases from V and 4 bases from J; junction bases left unmatched: 11. In nucleotides, the CDR3 is TGTGCCAGCAGGCGACAGGGCGGAGGTGGAGAGACCCAGTACTTC. It specifies CASRRQGGGGETQYF.

The rearrangement uses TRBV2 and TRBJ1-2; 9 bases align to TRBD1. The CDR3 loop spans 13 amino acids. The J segment lost 7 bases and the V segment lost 6 bases, leaving 6 bases of the junction unmatched. CDR1 is SNHLY and CDR2 is FYNNEI in the germline V gene. The chain's CDR3 is CASSQTGGSGYTF. In nucleotides, the CDR3 is TGTGCCAGCAGCCAGACAGGGGGTTCTGGCTACACCTTC.

The chain links TRBV5-1 to TRBJ2-7; D gene ambiguous. Germline values: CDR1 SGHRS, CDR2 YFSETQ. Trimming took 4 bases from V and 0 from J, leaving 14 bases between them. This CDR3 spans 15 amino acids. CDR3 residues: CASSNYRASSYEQYF. Written as DNA, the CDR3 is TGCGCCAGCAGCAATTACAGAGCGAGCTCCTACGAGCAGTACTTC.

V is TRBV7-9 and J is TRBJ1-1; 9 positions match TRBD1. The germline V gene encodes CDR1 SEHNR and CDR2 FQNEAQ (reference sequence). V lost 4 bases to trimming and J lost 6 bases; unmatched junction nucleotides: 12. The CDR3 runs 16 residues. CDR3 in amino acids: CASSSIYGGQGSEAFF. The CDR3 nucleotides read TGTGCCAGCAGCTCAATATACGGGGGACAGGGTTCTGAAGCTTTCTTT.

V usage is TRBV28 and J usage is TRBJ2-4; 12 bases map to TRBD2. The germline CDR1 and CDR2 sequences are MDHEN and SYDVKM. The CDR3 is 21 residues long. V lost 4 bases to trimming and J lost 3 bases; unmatched junction nucleotides: 19. In DNA form, the CDR3 reads TGTGCCAGCAGTTCTATTATTCGGACTAGCGGGACTGGGCATGGCAAAAACATTCAGTACTTC. Its protein is CASSSIIRTSGTGHGKNIQYF.